Listed below are T cell receptor beta chains from one sample, sequenced in a study of molecular identifiers for immune sequencing clone quantification. TCRdb re-called the PCR reads with MiXCR, one entry per CDR3 protein. This sample has some 320,000 distinct CDR3 sequences; over 20% occur once, and the top ten carry under 0.95%. Sequencing was done on a sample of naive CD8+ T cells from blood, with Jurkat cell RNA spiked in. The origin of the receptors is a human donor in good health. Some libraries in this study had Jurkat cell RNA spiked in. CDR3s include the opening cysteine and the closing phenylalanine or tryptophan. D genes are given only for firm matches. Rows may omit the clone size; those that give it use once, few, many or a size class.

v_gene	abundance	j_gene	d_gene	CDR3aa	CDR3nt
TRBV5-4	many	TRBJ2-7	TRBD1	CASSPETRQGADEQYF	TGTGCCAGCAGCCCCGAAACCAGACAGGGGGCGGACGAGCAGTACTTC
TRBV6-2/TRBV6-3	many	TRBJ2-7	-	CASSHPGVVNEQYF	TGTGCCAGCAGTCACCCGGGGGTTGTCAACGAGCAGTACTTC
TRBV11-2	few	TRBJ2-7	-	CASSLGPGKSYEQYF	TGTGCCAGCAGCTTAGGGCCCGGGAAGAGCTACGAGCAGTACTTC
TRBV12-3/TRBV12-4	many	TRBJ2-5	-	CASSPIARDETQYF	TGTGCCAGCAGTCCTATAGCGAGAGACGAGACCCAGTACTTC
TRBV29-1	many	TRBJ1-1	-	CSVVNTLNTEAFF	TGCAGCGTTGTAAACACCTTGAACACTGAAGCTTTCTTT
TRBV11-2	few	TRBJ2-7	-	CASSFFGGPYYEQYF	TGTGCCAGCAGCTTCTTCGGGGGCCCCTACTACGAGCAGTACTTC
TRBV6-6	-	TRBJ2-2	-	CANRAGTGELFF	TGTGCCAACAGGGCCGGCACCGGGGAGCTGTTTTTT
TRBV5-4	many	TRBJ2-3	-	CASSLVGVTDTQYF	TGTGCCAGCAGCTTGGTCGGGGTCACAGATACGCAGTATTTT
TRBV4-3	many	TRBJ1-4	TRBD1	CASSQDYGTGDEKLFF	TGCGCCAGCAGCCAAGATTACGGGACAGGGGACGAAAAACTGTTTTTT
TRBV12-3/TRBV12-4	many	TRBJ1-6	-	CASGNNSPLHF	TGTGCCAGCGGAAATAATTCACCCCTCCACTTT
TRBV29-1	few	TRBJ2-5	-	CSVEGLPHQTQYF	TGCAGCGTTGAAGGACTTCCCCATCAGACCCAGTACTTC
TRBV12-3/TRBV12-4	many	TRBJ2-3	-	CASSPVEPSRVADTQYF	TGTGCCAGCAGTCCCGTAGAGCCCTCTCGGGTAGCAGATACGCAGTATTTT
TRBV5-1	many	TRBJ2-3	TRBD1	CASSLWTGGRTDTQYF	TGCGCCAGCAGCTTGTGGACAGGGGGCCGCACAGATACGCAGTATTTT
TRBV12-5	many	TRBJ2-5	TRBD1	CASGSDRGFQETQYF	TGTGCTAGTGGTAGCGACAGGGGTTTCCAAGAGACCCAGTACTTC
TRBV28	-	TRBJ2-1	-	CASSLFTSGGYNEQFF	TGTGCCAGCAGTTTATTCACAAGCGGAGGTTACAATGAGCAGTTCTTC
TRBV19	many	TRBJ2-4	-	CASSIDIAKNIQYF	TGTGCCAGTAGTATAGACATAGCCAAAAACATTCAGTACTTC
TRBV27	many	TRBJ2-3	-	CASSPGTPLADTQYF	TGTGCCAGCAGTCCAGGTACTCCCCTCGCAGATACGCAGTATTTT
TRBV5-1	once	TRBJ1-3	-	CASSLGAPILTVSGNTIYF	TGCGCCAGCTCCTTGGGGGCGCCAATCCTAACGGTCTCTGGAAACACCATATATTTT
TRBV14	many	TRBJ1-1	-	CASSQGGEAFF	TGTGCCAGCAGCCAAGGGGGTGAAGCTTTCTTT
TRBV7-3	-	TRBJ2-7	-	CASSQLGMGEQYF	TGTGCCAGCAGCCAGTTGGGGATGGGGGAGCAGTACTTC
TRBV28	many	TRBJ2-2	TRBD1	CASSLVTGLNTGELFF	TGTGCCAGCAGTCTAGTGACAGGGTTGAACACCGGGGAGCTGTTTTTT
TRBV9	many	TRBJ1-3	TRBD1	CASSEQGAGGNTIYF	TGTGCCAGCAGCGAACAGGGGGCAGGCGGAAACACCATATATTTT
TRBV4-1	few	TRBJ2-3	TRBD2	CASSLWTSGGKNTDTQYF	TGCGCCAGCAGCCTCTGGACTAGCGGGGGAAAAAACACGGATACGCAGTATTTT
TRBV6-5	many	TRBJ2-7	-	CASTESGRYEQYF	TGTGCCAGCACCGAATCTGGGAGGTACGAGCAGTACTTC
TRBV6-2/TRBV6-3	many	TRBJ2-7	-	CASSYSRGLLREQYF	TGTGCCAGCAGTTATTCCCGGGGCCTCCTGAGGGAGCAGTACTTC
TRBV5-1	-	TRBJ2-3	-	CASSLDVGGGTDTQYF	TGCGCCAGCAGCTTGGACGTTGGAGGCGGCACAGATACGCAGTATTTT
TRBV6-2/TRBV6-3	-	TRBJ2-3	-	CASSYSDDKTDTQYF	TGTGCCAGCAGTTACTCGGACGATAAAACAGATACGCAGTATTTT
TRBV11-2	-	TRBJ2-3	TRBD2	CASSLDPTSGGTDTQYF	TGTGCCAGCAGCTTAGACCCCACTAGCGGAGGCACAGATACGCAGTATTTT
TRBV28	many	TRBJ2-3	-	CASTLLARDTDTQYF	TGTGCCAGCACTCTCCTGGCAAGGGACACAGATACGCAGTATTTT
TRBV10-3	few	TRBJ2-7	TRBD1	CAISDPGTGALEQYF	TGTGCCATCAGTGACCCCGGGACAGGGGCATTGGAGCAGTACTTC
TRBV7-6	many	TRBJ2-7	TRBD2	CASSTSGGAVEQYF	TGTGCCAGCAGCACTAGCGGGGGGGCCGTCGAGCAGTACTTC
TRBV29-1	many	TRBJ2-2	-	CSVDMENTGELFF	TGCAGCGTTGATATGGAGAACACCGGGGAGCTGTTTTTT
TRBV14	many	TRBJ2-7	-	CASSQQPYEQYF	TGTGCCAGCAGCCAACAGCCCTACGAGCAGTACTTC
TRBV12-3/TRBV12-4	-	TRBJ2-1	-	CASSSPPGTSYNEQFF	TGTGCCAGCAGTTCTCCCCCAGGGACTTCCTACAATGAGCAGTTCTTC
TRBV28	many	TRBJ2-1	-	CASSFPGSYYNEQFF	TGTGCCAGCAGTTTTCCAGGGTCCTACTACAATGAGCAGTTCTTC
TRBV6-2/TRBV6-3	many	TRBJ1-1	-	CASSYMGNTEAFF	TGTGCCAGCAGTTACATGGGGAACACTGAAGCTTTCTTT
TRBV4-1	many	TRBJ2-5	-	CASSPGPQETQYF	TGCGCCAGCAGCCCAGGTCCCCAAGAGACCCAGTACTTC